These 10 T cell receptor beta chains originate from one sample sequenced in a study of CD8 T cells in ankylosing spondylitis. Via MiXCR, TCRdb re-called the 5' RACE reads, giving one row per CDR3 protein. The sample has around 39,000 distinct CDR3 sequences, about 15% seen once. Source material: blood. These receptors were collected from a male donor with ankylosing spondylitis or in good health (not recorded which).

The DNA of the CDR3 is TGTGCCAGCAGTCCAGGACAGTTCACTAATGAAAAACTGTTTTTT. It translates to CASSPGQFTNEKLFF. This chain connects TRBV27 to TRBJ1-4; the D gene is possibly TRBD1 (6 bases). CDR3 length: 15 residues. The germline V gene has CDR1 MNHEY and CDR2 SMNVEV (reference sequence). V lost 5 bases to trimming and J lost 2 bases, with 12 bases between them.

A few counts support this clonotype. This rearrangement joins TRBV9 to TRBJ2-2; D is undetermined. Germline loops: CDR1 SGDLS, CDR2 YYNGEE. V was pared by 6 bases and J by 3 bases, with 12 bases between. CDR3 length: 14 residues. CDR3 sequence reads: CASTPRSYTGELFF. The CDR3 DNA reads as TGTGCCAGCACTCCTCGCAGCTACACCGGGGAGCTGTTTTTT.

The chain carries TRBV29-1 and TRBJ1-4; D perhaps matches TRBD1 (6 bases). Germline CDR1 reads SQVTM; CDR2 reads ANQGSEA. V shed 4 bases and J shed 7 bases, with 13 bases lying between them. There are 13 residues in the CDR3. The CDR3 protein is CSVGGRGGEKLFF. The CDR3 DNA is TGCAGCGTTGGAGGCAGGGGTGGTGAAAAACTGTTTTTT.

This clonotype showed up just once. The J gene is TRBJ1-1, the V gene TRBV12-3 or TRBV12-4; D is ambiguous. V was shortened by 6 bases and J by 1 base, with 12 bases between the two germline ends. The CDR3 has 14 residues. CDR3 bases: TGTGCCAGCAGCACCCATTTCGCGAACACTGAAGCTTTCTTT. This sequence encodes CASSTHFANTEAFF.

This clonotype has just a few counts. The rearrangement joins TRBV28 to TRBJ2-5; D is possibly TRBD2 (6 bases). Germline V lookup: CDR1 MDHEN, CDR2 SYDVKM. V was trimmed by 5 bases and J by 4 bases, leaving 14 bases between them. The CDR3 is 14 residues long. In nucleotides, the CDR3 is TGTGCCAGCAGTGGCGGGGCGCCCGTAGAGACCCAGTACTTC. It specifies CASSGGAPVETQYF.

In the case of this clonotype: A read error may account for a junction end that differs from germline. The V and J genes are TRBV29-1 and TRBJ2-5; weak D call: TRBD1 (6 bases). Per the germline V gene, CDR1 is SQVTM and CDR2 is ANQGSEA. The CDR3 totals 12 residues. The CDR3 DNA reads TGCAGCGTCGGGACAACTCAAGAGACCCAGTATTTC. Amino acids: CSVGTTQETQYF. Combining the CDR3 with reference TRBV29-1 and TRBJ2-5 gives the whole variable domain SAVISQKPSRDICQRGTSLTIQCQVDSQVTMMFWYRQQPGQSLTLIATANQGSEATYESGFVIDKFPISRPNLTFSTLTVSNMSPEDSSIYLCSVGTTQETQYFGPGTRLLVL.

The DNA of the CDR3 is TGTGCCAGCAGTCGCCCTGAGGTTGCAACTAATGAAAAACTGTTTTTT. Protein product: CASSRPEVATNEKLFF. V is TRBV6-6 and J is TRBJ1-4; D remains ambiguous. There are 16 residues in the CDR3. Germline V gene sequence: CDR1 MNHNY, CDR2 SVGAGI (reference sequence). V dropped 5 bases and J dropped 0 bases, with 13 bases sitting between them.

The J gene is TRBJ2-5, the V gene TRBV11-2; the match to TRBD1 covers 7 bases. J lost 3 bases, V lost 5 bases, and 9 bases had no gene match. This CDR3 is built from 15 residues. Germline lookup yields CDR1 SGHAT and CDR2 FQNNGV. Written as DNA, the CDR3 is TGTGCCAGCAGCCATCCACAGGGGTCGGAAGAGACCCAGTACTTC. Amino acids: CASSHPQGSEETQYF.

This clonotype was picked up many times. V is TRBV29-1 and J is TRBJ2-2, with 7 nucleotides matching TRBD2. The V and J ends lost 4 bases and 3 bases, in that order; junction bases with no gene match: 5. This CDR3 is 14 amino acids long. CDR1 and CDR2 (germline): SQVTM, ANQGSEA. The CDR3 loop reads CSVAGLGDTGELFF. CDR3 DNA: TGCAGCGTTGCCGGACTAGGTGACACCGGGGAGCTGTTTTTT.

The table lists this clonotype with a few counts. The chain carries TRBV21-1 and TRBJ2-1; no check of the table's D call, TRBD2, against the DNA was made. TRBV21-1 is a pseudogene segment. CDR3 length equals 16 residues. CDR3 in DNA: TGTGCCAGCATCCGAATGGGAGCAGAGAGTGGTAATGAGCAGTTCTTC. Protein sequence: CASIRMGAESGNEQFF.